Included here is one T cell receptor beta chain sequence, with context. PCR was performed a second time for 7 to 11 cycles using a sample-barcoded 5' primer and a J-beta primer mix. Via MiXCR, TCRdb re-called the 5' RACE reads, giving one row per CDR3 protein. The profile shows approximately 760,000 distinct CDR3 sequences, about 25% of them singletons. The sample is drawn from a study of blood T cells in healthy people across ages. The CDR3 loop spans 16 amino acids. V gave up 1 base and J gave up 2 bases, with 14 bases separating them. The V gene's germline CDR1 is SGHTA and CDR2 FQGTGA. These data were likewise used in another study, on T cells of mothers and their children.

This TCR was recovered from a boy aged 10-17 years in good health. Sequenced input: blood. The chain links TRBV7-3 to TRBJ1-2; no definite D call. CDR3 loop: CASSLNSGQKNYGYTF. The CDR3, as DNA: TGTGCCAGCAGCTTAAATAGTGGTCAGAAGAACTATGGCTACACCTTC. Combining the CDR3 with reference TRBV7-3 and TRBJ1-2 gives the whole variable domain GAGVSQTPSNKVTEKGKYVELRCDPISGHTALYWYRQSLGQGPEFLIYFQGTGAADDSGLPNDRFFAVRPEGSVSTLKIQRTERGDSAVYLCASSLNSGQKNYGYTFGSGTRLTVV.